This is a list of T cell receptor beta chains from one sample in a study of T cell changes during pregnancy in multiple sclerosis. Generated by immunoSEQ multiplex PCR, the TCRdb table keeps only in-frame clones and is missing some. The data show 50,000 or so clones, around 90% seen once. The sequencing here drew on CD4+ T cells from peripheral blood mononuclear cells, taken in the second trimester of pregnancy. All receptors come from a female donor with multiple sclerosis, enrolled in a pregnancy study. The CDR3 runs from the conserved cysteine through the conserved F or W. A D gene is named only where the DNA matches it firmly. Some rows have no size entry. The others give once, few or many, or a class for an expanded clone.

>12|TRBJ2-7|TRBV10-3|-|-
CAIRQETYEQYF
TGTGCCATCAGACAGGAAACCTACGAGCAGTACTTC
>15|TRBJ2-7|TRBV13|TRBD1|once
CASSFGDRDEYEQYF
TGTGCCAGCAGCTTCGGGGACAGGGACGAATACGAGCAGTACTTC
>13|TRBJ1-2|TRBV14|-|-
CASSLQAGSGYTF
TGTGCCAGCAGCCTCCAAGCGGGGTCTGGCTACACCTTC
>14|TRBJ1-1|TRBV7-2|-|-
CASSMQGFDTEAFF
TGTGCCAGCAGCATGCAGGGTTTCGACACTGAAGCTTTCTTT
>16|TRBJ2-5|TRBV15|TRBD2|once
CATSGPSGGTQGTQYF
TGTGCCACCAGCGGCCCTAGCGGGGGAACCCAAGGGACCCAGTACTTC
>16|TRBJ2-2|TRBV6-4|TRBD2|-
CASSDSSSGGSGELFF
TGTGCCAGCAGTGACTCCTCTAGCGGGGGCTCCGGGGAGCTGTTTTTT
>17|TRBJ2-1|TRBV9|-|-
CASSATASSFLQSKQFF
TGTGCCAGCAGCGCGACAGCAAGTTCTTTCTTACAATCTAAGCAGTTCTTC
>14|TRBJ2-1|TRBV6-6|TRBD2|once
CASTGTSSGNEQFF
TGTGCCAGTACCGGGACTAGCTCCGGCAATGAGCAGTTCTTC
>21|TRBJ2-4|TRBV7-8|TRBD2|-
CASSLVASGGSPLVAKNIQYF
TGTGCCAGCAGCTTAGTAGCTAGCGGGGGCTCCCCCCTGGTGGCCAAAAACATTCAGTACTTC
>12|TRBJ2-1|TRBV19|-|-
CASSGQYNEQFF
TGTGCCAGTAGCGGACAATACAATGAGCAGTTCTTC
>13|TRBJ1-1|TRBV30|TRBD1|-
CAGTGTVNTEAFF
TGTGCCGGCACCGGGACAGTGAACACTGAAGCTTTCTTT
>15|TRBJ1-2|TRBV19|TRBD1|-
CASKARGLWNYGYTF
TGTGCCAGTAAAGCCAGGGGGCTATGGAACTATGGCTACACCTTC
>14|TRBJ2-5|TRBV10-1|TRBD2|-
CASSDGGAQETQYF
TGCGCCAGCAGTGACGGGGGGGCCCAAGAGACCCAGTACTTC
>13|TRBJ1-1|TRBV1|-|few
CTSSQEANTEAFF
TGCACCAGCAGCCAAGAGGCCAACACTGAAGCTTTCTTT
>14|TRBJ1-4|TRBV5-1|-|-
CASSLNTANEKLFF
TGCGCCAGCAGCTTAAATACGGCTAATGAAAAACTGTTTTTT
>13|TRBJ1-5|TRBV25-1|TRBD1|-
CASSARQGQPQHF
TGTGCCAGCAGTGCCCGACAGGGACAGCCCCAGCATTTT
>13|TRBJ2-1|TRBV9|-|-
CASSLAMYNEQFF
TGTGCCAGCAGTCTAGCCATGTACAATGAGCAGTTCTTC
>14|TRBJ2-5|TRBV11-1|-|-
CASSRGTQQETQYF
TGTGCCAGCAGCCGGGGGACCCAACAAGAGACCCAGTACTTC
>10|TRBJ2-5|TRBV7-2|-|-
CAVGRETQYF
TGTGCCGTCGGTAGAGAGACCCAGTACTTC
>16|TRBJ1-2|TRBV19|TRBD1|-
CASSMPVDRLFYGYTF
TGTGCCAGTAGTATGCCGGTGGACAGGCTCTTCTATGGCTACACCTTC
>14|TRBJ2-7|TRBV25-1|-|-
CASMGRGLTYEQYF
TGTGCCAGCATGGGGCGTGGGCTTACCTACGAGCAGTACTTC
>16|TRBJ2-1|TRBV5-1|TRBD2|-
CASKALGASGDLEQFF
TGCGCCAGCAAGGCCCTCGGGGCTAGCGGGGATCTTGAGCAGTTCTTC
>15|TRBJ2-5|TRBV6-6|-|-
CASRSHQGGEETQYF
TGTGCCAGCAGATCCCATCAGGGCGGGGAAGAGACCCAGTACTTC
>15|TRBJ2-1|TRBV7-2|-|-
CASSGGGPGDNEQFF
TGTGCCAGCAGTGGTGGGGGCCCAGGGGACAATGAGCAGTTCTTC